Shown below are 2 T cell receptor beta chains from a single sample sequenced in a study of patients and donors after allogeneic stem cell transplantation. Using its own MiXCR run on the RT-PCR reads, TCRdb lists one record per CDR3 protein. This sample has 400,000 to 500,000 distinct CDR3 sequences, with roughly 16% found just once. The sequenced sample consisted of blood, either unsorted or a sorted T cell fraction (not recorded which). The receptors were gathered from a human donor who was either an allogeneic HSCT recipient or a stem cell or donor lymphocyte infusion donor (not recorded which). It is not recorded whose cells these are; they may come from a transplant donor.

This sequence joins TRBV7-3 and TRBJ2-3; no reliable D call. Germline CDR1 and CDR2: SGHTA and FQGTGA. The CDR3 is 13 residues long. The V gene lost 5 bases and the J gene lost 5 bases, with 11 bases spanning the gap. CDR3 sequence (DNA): TGTGCCAGCAGCCCGCGCGCCGGAGATACGCAGTATTTT. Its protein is CASSPRAGDTQYF. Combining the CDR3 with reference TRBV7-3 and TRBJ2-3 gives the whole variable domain GAGVSQTPSNKVTEKGKYVELRCDPISGHTALYWYRQSLGQGPEFLIYFQGTGAADDSGLPNDRFFAVRPEGSVSTLKIQRTERGDSAVYLCASSPRAGDTQYFGPGTRLTVL.

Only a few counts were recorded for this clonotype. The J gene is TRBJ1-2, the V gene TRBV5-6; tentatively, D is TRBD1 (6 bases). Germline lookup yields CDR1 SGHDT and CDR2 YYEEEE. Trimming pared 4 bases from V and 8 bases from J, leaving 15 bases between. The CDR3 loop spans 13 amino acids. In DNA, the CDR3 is TGTGCCAGCAGCGTTGGACAGCCGCTGGGCTACACCTTC. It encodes CASSVGQPLGYTF.